The sequence of this T cell receptor (beta chain) was determined in a study of OX40 agonist ivuxolimab in advanced cancers. General study results and limits: Low normalized clonal expansion also occurred in some nonresponding patients. The study found among the lowest clonal expansion in partial responders at 0.1-3.0 mg/kg.

The CDR3 length is 16 residues. The germline V gene has CDR1 SEHNR and CDR2 FQNEAQ (reference sequence). V lost 3 bases, J lost 5 bases, and 10 bases stayed unmatched. Only in-frame clones appear in the TCRdb table, and some are missing; sequencing was by immunoSEQ multiplex PCR. The sample lists some 62,000 clones; less than 95% were seen once. Blood specimens came from baseline, cycle 4 day 1, and cycle 7 day 1. As for this clone: Antigen specificity is unknown.

Sequencing was performed on CD4+ or CD8+ T cells sorted from blood, taken in a trial of the OX40 agonist ivuxolimab. This receptor was obtained from an adult with an advanced solid tumor such as melanoma, head and neck, liver or kidney cancer. This chain connects TRBV7-9 to TRBJ2-3; the match to TRBD1 covers 8 bases. CDR3 nucleotides: TGTGCCAGCAGCTTCAGGCAGGGGGCGCGAGAAGATACGCAGTATTTT. It specifies CASSFRQGAREDTQYF.